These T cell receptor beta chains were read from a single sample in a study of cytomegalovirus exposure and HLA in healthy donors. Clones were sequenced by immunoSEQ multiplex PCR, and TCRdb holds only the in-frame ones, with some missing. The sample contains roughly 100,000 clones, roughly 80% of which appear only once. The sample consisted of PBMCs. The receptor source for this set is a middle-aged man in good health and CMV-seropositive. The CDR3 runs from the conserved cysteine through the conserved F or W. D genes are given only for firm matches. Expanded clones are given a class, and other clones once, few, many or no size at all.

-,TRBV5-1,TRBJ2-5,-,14,CASSPGQSGETQYF,TGCGCCAGCAGCCCCGGACAGAGTGGGGAGACCCAGTACTTC
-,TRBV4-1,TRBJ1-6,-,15,CASSKMRGGNSPLHF,TGCGCCAGCAGCAAGATGCGGGGAGGTAATTCACCCCTCCACTTT
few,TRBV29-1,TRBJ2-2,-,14,CSVGAMTGTGELFF,TGCAGCGTTGGAGCAATGACAGGCACCGGGGAGCTGTTTTTT
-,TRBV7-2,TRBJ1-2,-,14,CASRPREPSYGYTF,TGTGCCAGCAGACCCCGGGAACCGAGCTATGGCTACACCTTC
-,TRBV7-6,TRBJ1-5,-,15,CASSLDAGGNQPQHF,TGTGCCAGCAGCTTGGACGCAGGGGGCAATCAGCCCCAGCATTTT
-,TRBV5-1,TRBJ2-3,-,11,CASSSTDTQYF,TGCGCCAGCTCGAGCACAGATACGCAGTATTTT
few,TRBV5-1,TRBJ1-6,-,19,CASSLDGGGTLRANSPLHF,TGCGCCAGCAGCTTGGATGGGGGGGGGACCCTCCGGGCTAATTCACCCCTCCACTTT
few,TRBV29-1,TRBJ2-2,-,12,CSARYVGGELFF,TGCAGCGCGCGATACGTTGGCGGGGAGCTGTTTTTT
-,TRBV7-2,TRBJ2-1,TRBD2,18,CASSVGLAGENTYNEQFF,TGTGCCAGCAGCGTAGGACTAGCGGGAGAGAATACTTACAATGAGCAGTTCTTC
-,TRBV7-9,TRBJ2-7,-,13,CASRPADGYEQYF,TGTGCCAGCAGACCTGCTGACGGGTACGAGCAGTACTTC
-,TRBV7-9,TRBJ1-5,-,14,CASTSQTSNQPQHF,TGTGCCAGCACCTCACAAACGAGCAATCAGCCCCAGCATTTT
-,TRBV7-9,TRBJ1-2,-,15,CASSFPSGGEEGYTF,TGTGCCAGCAGCTTCCCATCCGGGGGGGAAGAGGGCTACACCTTC
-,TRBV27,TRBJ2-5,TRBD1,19,CASSLKSGRATGSLGEQYF,TGTGCCAGCAGTTTAAAATCGGGCCGAGCGACAGGGTCCCTGGGGGAGCAGTACTTC
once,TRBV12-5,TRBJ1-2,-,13,CASAYWGDYGYTF,TGTGCTAGCGCTTATTGGGGGGACTATGGCTACACCTTC
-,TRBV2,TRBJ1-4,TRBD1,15,CASSGQGLPNEKLFF,TGTGCCAGCAGTGGACAGGGGTTGCCTAATGAAAAACTGTTTTTT
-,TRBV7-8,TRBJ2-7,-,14,CASSLALGHYEQYF,TGTGCCAGCAGCTTAGCGCTGGGACACTACGAGCAGTACTTC
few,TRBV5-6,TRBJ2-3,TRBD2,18,CASSLELLAGGITDTQYF,TGTGCCAGCAGCTTGGAGTTATTAGCGGGGGGAATTACAGATACGCAGTATTTT
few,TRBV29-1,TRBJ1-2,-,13,CSVVPSYGYGYTF,TGCAGCGTTGTCCCCTCGTACGGCTATGGCTACACCTTC
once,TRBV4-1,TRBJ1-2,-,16,CASSPAEAGVGGGYTF,TGCGCCAGCAGCCCAGCTGAGGCAGGAGTCGGAGGTGGCTACACCTTC
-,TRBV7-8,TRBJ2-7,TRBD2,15,CASSSFSGGVYEQYF,TGTGCCAGCAGCTCTTTTAGCGGGGGTGTTTACGAGCAGTACTTC
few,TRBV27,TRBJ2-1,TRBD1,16,CASATTRDSSYNEQFF,TGTGCCAGCGCGACAACCCGGGACAGTTCCTACAATGAGCAGTTCTTC
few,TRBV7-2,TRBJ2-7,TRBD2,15,CASSQLAGLSYEQYF,TGTGCCAGCAGCCAACTAGCGGGCCTCTCCTACGAGCAGTACTTC
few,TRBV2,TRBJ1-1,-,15,CASSEWGGRGTEAFF,TGTGCCAGCAGTGAATGGGGGGGAAGGGGCACTGAAGCTTTCTTT
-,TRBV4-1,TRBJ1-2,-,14,CASSQGGQGNLLTF,TGCGCCAGCAGCCAAGGGGGACAAGGAAATTTGCTCACCTTC
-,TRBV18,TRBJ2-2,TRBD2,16,CASSLGLAGNTGELFF,TGTGCCAGCTCACTAGGACTAGCGGGGAACACCGGGGAGCTGTTTTTT
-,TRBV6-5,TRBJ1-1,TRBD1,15,CASSSMGQGANRAFF,TGTGCCAGCAGCTCAATGGGACAGGGGGCTAATCGAGCTTTCTTT
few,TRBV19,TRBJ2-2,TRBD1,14,CASSIGGGPGELFF,TGTGCCAGTAGTATAGGAGGGGGCCCCGGGGAGCTGTTTTTT
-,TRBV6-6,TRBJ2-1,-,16,CASSPTAGLSYNEQFF,TGTGCCAGCAGTCCCACGGCGGGCCTCTCCTACAATGAGCAGTTCTTC
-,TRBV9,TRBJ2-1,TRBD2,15,CASSGRLAGRNEQFF,TGTGCCAGCAGCGGACGACTAGCGGGACGTAATGAGCAGTTCTTC
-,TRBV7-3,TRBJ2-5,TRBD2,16,CASSSGLAGAQETQYF,TGTGCCAGCAGTTCAGGACTAGCGGGGGCACAAGAGACCCAGTACTTC
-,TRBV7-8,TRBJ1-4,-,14,CASSFRDTREKLFF,TGTGCCAGCAGCTTCCGGGACACAAGGGAAAAACTGTTTTTT
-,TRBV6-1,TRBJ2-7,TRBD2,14,CASSATSGRVEQYF,TGTGCCAGCAGTGCGACTAGCGGGAGGGTTGAGCAGTACTTC
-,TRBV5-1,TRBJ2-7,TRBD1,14,CASSFGQGGYEQYF,TGCGCCAGCAGCTTTGGACAGGGTGGGTACGAGCAGTACTTC
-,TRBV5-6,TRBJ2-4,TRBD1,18,CASSLNEDRGLAKNIQYF,TGTGCCAGCAGCTTAAACGAGGACAGGGGGCTAGCCAAAAACATTCAGTACTTC
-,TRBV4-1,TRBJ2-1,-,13,CASSRTGVGEQFF,TGCGCCAGCAGCAGAACAGGCGTGGGTGAGCAGTTCTTC
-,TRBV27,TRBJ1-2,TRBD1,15,CASSPFPGQGNGYTF,TGTGCCAGCAGTCCCTTCCCGGGACAGGGGAATGGCTACACCTTC
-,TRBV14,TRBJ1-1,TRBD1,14,CASSDRVGGTEAFF,TGTGCCAGCAGCGACAGGGTCGGTGGAACTGAAGCTTTCTTT
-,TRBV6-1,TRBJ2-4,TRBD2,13,CASSERERNIQYF,TGTGCCAGCAGTGAGCGGGAGAGGAACATTCAGTACTTC
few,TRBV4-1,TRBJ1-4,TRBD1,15,CASSQEDRSNEKLFF,TGCGCCAGCAGCCAAGAGGACAGGAGTAATGAAAAACTGTTTTTT
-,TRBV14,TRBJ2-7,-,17,CASSQDLGGDIHYEQYF,TGTGCCAGCAGCCAAGATTTAGGGGGGGACATCCATTACGAGCAGTACTTC
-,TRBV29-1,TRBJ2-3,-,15,CSVESTPPSTDTQYF,TGCAGCGTTGAGTCGACACCCCCCAGCACAGATACGCAGTATTTT
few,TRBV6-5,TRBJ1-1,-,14,CASSVGLLNTEAFF,TGTGCCAGCAGTGTGGGACTCCTGAACACTGAAGCTTTCTTT
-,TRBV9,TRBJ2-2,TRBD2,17,CASSVSGLAGLGGELFF,TGTGCCAGCAGCGTCTCGGGACTAGCGGGCCTCGGCGGGGAGCTGTTTTTT
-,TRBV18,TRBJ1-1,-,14,CASSPDTMNTEAFF,TGTGCCAGCTCACCTGACACCATGAACACTGAAGCTTTCTTT
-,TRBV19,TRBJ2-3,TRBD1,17,CASSAIRDSISTDTQYF,TGTGCCAGTAGTGCGATCCGGGACAGTATTTCAACAGATACGCAGTATTTT
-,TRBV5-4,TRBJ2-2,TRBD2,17,CASSPQYREGRVGELFF,TGTGCCAGCAGCCCCCAGTACCGGGAGGGCAGGGTCGGGGAGCTGTTTTTT
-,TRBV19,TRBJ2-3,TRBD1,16,CASSIGQGALLDTQYF,TGTGCCAGTAGTATAGGGCAGGGGGCGCTTCTAGATACGCAGTATTTT
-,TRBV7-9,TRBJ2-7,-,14,CASSLAEGNYEQYF,TGTGCCAGCAGCTTAGCGGAGGGGAACTACGAGCAGTACTTC
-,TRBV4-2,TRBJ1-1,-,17,CASSQDDTSSGGTEAFF,TGTGCCAGCAGCCAAGATGATACGTCCAGCGGGGGCACTGAAGCTTTCTTT
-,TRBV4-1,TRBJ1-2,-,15,CASSLGGGSDYGYTF,TGCGCCAGCAGCCTAGGGGGGGGGTCCGACTATGGCTACACCTTC
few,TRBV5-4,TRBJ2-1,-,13,CASSSWRYNEQFF,TGTGCCAGCAGCTCATGGCGGTACAATGAGCAGTTCTTC
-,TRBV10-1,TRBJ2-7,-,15,CASSEGGSLSYEQYF,TGCGCCAGCAGTGAGGGGGGCTCCCTTTCCTACGAGCAGTACTTC
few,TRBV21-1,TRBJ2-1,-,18,CASRSSWREGQGVDEQFF,TGTGCCAGCAGATCCTCATGGCGGGAGGGCCAAGGTGTGGATGAGCAGTTCTTC
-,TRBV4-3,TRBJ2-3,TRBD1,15,CASSQVEGAGDTQYF,TGCGCCAGCAGCCAAGTAGAGGGGGCAGGAGATACGCAGTATTTT
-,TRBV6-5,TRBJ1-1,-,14,CASSPNGGPTEAFF,TGTGCCAGCAGCCCCAACGGGGGACCGACTGAAGCTTTCTTT
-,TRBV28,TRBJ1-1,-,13,CASSPLMNTEAFF,TGTGCCAGCAGTCCGCTAATGAACACTGAAGCTTTCTTT
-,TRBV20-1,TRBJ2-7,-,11,CSARVIYEQYF,TGCAGTGCTAGAGTAATTTACGAGCAGTACTTC
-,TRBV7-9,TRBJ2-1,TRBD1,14,CASSLQGAANEQFF,TGTGCCAGCAGCTTACAGGGGGCAGCCAATGAGCAGTTCTTC